Listed below are T cell receptor beta chains from one sample, sequenced in a study of blood T cells in healthy people across ages. TCRdb passed the 5' RACE reads through MiXCR, listing each CDR3 protein once. Of over 1,500,000 distinct CDR3 sequences in the sample, 49% were seen once. Specimen: blood. The receptor source for this set is a woman aged 40 to 50 in good health. Each CDR3 is given with its conserved first and last residue. D genes are given only for firm matches. Not every row has a clone size; where given, it reads once, few, many or a size class.

clone_size d_call j_call v_call cdr3_aa cdr3_nt
- TRBD1 TRBJ1-2 TRBV13 CASSFDRGYRDGYTF TGTGCCAGCAGCTTTGACAGGGGGTATCGCGATGGCTACACCTTC
- TRBD1 TRBJ1-4 TRBV6-6 CASSYGDRGESGEKLFF TGTGCCAGCAGTTACGGGGACAGGGGGGAAAGTGGTGAAAAACTGTTTTTT
few TRBD1 TRBJ2-7 TRBV28 CASRTPGQGSYEQYF TGTGCCAGCAGAACACCGGGACAGGGTTCCTACGAGCAGTACTTC
- - TRBJ2-1 TRBV21-1 CASSNRAGQIHNEQFF TGTGCCAGCAGCAATCGGGCAGGACAGATCCACAATGAGCAGTTCTTC
- - TRBJ1-2 TRBV6-1 CASSDGINYGYTF TGTGCCAGCAGTGATGGGATAAACTATGGCTACACCTTC
few - TRBJ2-6 TRBV6-2/TRBV6-3 CASSSTAGPGANVLTF TGTGCCAGCAGTTCCACGGCAGGGCCTGGGGCCAACGTCCTGACTTTC
- - TRBJ2-5 TRBV5-1 CASSLGFGVQTQYF TGCGCCAGCAGCTTGGGGTTCGGGGTACAGACCCAGTACTTC
few - TRBJ1-2 TRBV27 CASSFRGQGGYGYTF TGTGCCAGCAGTTTCAGGGGTCAGGGCGGCTATGGCTACACCTTC
- TRBD2 TRBJ2-1 TRBV7-9 CASSLLGSGKFYNEQFF TGTGCCAGCAGCCTACTGGGCAGCGGGAAATTCTACAATGAGCAGTTCTTC
few - TRBJ1-2 TRBV20-1 CSALLDGYTF TGCAGTGCGTTACTAGACGGCTACACCTTC
- - TRBJ1-6 TRBV11-1 CASSPGSGFASPLHF TGTGCCAGCAGCCCAGGATCGGGCTTCGCTTCACCCCTCCACTTT
once TRBD1 TRBJ2-4 TRBV12-3/TRBV12-4 CVSRPGQVLAKNIQYF TGTGTCAGCAGACCGGGACAGGTCCTAGCCAAAAACATTCAGTACTTC
once TRBD2 TRBJ2-1 TRBV12-3/TRBV12-4 CASSARIAGDEQFF TGTGCCAGCAGTGCCAGGATAGCGGGGGATGAGCAGTTCTTC
- - TRBJ1-2 TRBV4-1 CASSQGVVGLSRGGYTF TGCGCCAGCAGCCAGGGGGTCGTAGGACTTTCAAGGGGGGGCTACACCTTC
- TRBD2 TRBJ2-1 TRBV20-1 CSARALAGDNEQFF TGCAGTGCTAGAGCATTAGCGGGGGACAATGAGCAGTTCTTC
- TRBD1 TRBJ2-5 TRBV20-1 CSAPRTGSETQYF TGCAGTGCTCCGCGGACAGGGTCAGAGACCCAGTACTTC
- - TRBJ2-1 TRBV28 CASSLFVRGPTYYNEQFF TGTGCCAGCAGTTTATTTGTTCGGGGGCCCACCTACTACAATGAGCAGTTCTTC
- - TRBJ2-1 TRBV6-5 CASSYVSGADLSSYNEQFF TGTGCCAGCAGTTACGTGTCAGGGGCCGACCTTAGCTCCTACAATGAGCAGTTCTTC
- - TRBJ2-5 TRBV28 CASSSSQGAREQYF TGTGCCAGCAGTTCCAGCCAGGGGGCGCGGGAGCAGTACTTC
- - TRBJ1-6 TRBV14 CASSQDWQGNSPLHF TGTGCCAGCAGCCAAGATTGGCAGGGGAATTCACCCCTCCACTTT
- - TRBJ2-3 TRBV18 CASSPPGVSTDTQYF TGTGCCAGCTCACCACCTGGGGTTTCCACAGATACGCAGTATTTT
- - TRBJ2-1 TRBV7-3 CASSLKGADRYNEQFF TGTGCCAGCAGCTTAAAAGGGGCGGACAGATACAATGAGCAGTTCTTC
- - TRBJ1-2 TRBV12-3/TRBV12-4 CASSFGRRYGYTF TGTGCCAGCAGTTTTGGGCGGCGCTATGGCTACACCTTC
- TRBD1 TRBJ2-7 TRBV6-2/TRBV6-3 CASTRDRVRHEQYF TGTGCCAGCACAAGAGACAGGGTGAGACACGAGCAGTACTTC
few - TRBJ2-5 TRBV5-5 CASSLRLFETQYF TGTGCCAGCAGCTTGCGTCTCTTTGAGACCCAGTACTTC
- TRBD1 TRBJ1-2 TRBV7-9 CASSSGQGAVGDGYTF TGTGCCAGCAGCTCGGGACAGGGGGCGGTGGGTGATGGCTACACCTTC
- TRBD1 TRBJ2-1 TRBV29-1 CSVGTGQERQFF TGCAGCGTGGGGACAGGGCAAGAGAGACAGTTCTTC
- TRBD2 TRBJ2-1 TRBV20-1 CSATGTSGGAGNEQFF TGCAGTGCAACCGGGACTAGCGGGGGGGCCGGCAATGAGCAGTTCTTC
- - TRBJ2-3 TRBV13 CASSPKGTSTDTQYF TGTGCCAGCAGCCCTAAAGGGACTAGCACAGATACGCAGTATTTT
- TRBD2 TRBJ2-5 TRBV20-1 CSTTIISGGANQETQYF TGCAGTACTACAATTATTAGCGGGGGGGCGAACCAAGAGACCCAGTACTTC
- - TRBJ2-7 TRBV24-1 CATSLGGSSYEQYF TGTGCCACCAGTTTGGGCGGAAGCTCCTACGAGCAGTACTTC
- TRBD1 TRBJ1-4 TRBV28 CASIGDSNEKLFF TGTGCCAGCATTGGGGACAGTAATGAAAAACTGTTTTTT
- - TRBJ2-1 TRBV20-1 CSASEEGPSYNEQFF TGCAGTGCTAGCGAGGAGGGTCCTTCCTACAATGAGCAGTTCTTC
- - TRBJ2-5 TRBV28 CASSRIAEGDQETQYF TGTGCCAGCAGTCGTATCGCGGAAGGGGACCAAGAGACCCAGTACTTC
- TRBD2 TRBJ2-1 TRBV6-5 CASSILAGAHNEQFF TGTGCCAGCAGTATCCTAGCGGGGGCCCACAATGAGCAGTTCTTC
- TRBD2 TRBJ2-4 TRBV20-1 CSASSGGAVAKNIQYF TGCAGTGCTAGTAGCGGGGGGGCCGTAGCCAAAAACATTCAGTACTTC
- - TRBJ2-7 TRBV4-1 CASSQDRMAGPYEQYF TGCGCCAGCAGCCAAGATCGGATGGCAGGGCCATACGAGCAGTACTTC
- - TRBJ2-5 TRBV6-2/TRBV6-3 CASSYVMAVQQETQYF TGTGCCAGCAGTTACGTTATGGCAGTACAACAAGAGACCCAGTACTTC
few TRBD1 TRBJ2-4 TRBV12-3/TRBV12-4 CASSLRQGAYNEQYF TGTGCCAGCAGTTTAAGGCAGGGGGCGTACAATGAGCAGTACTTC
few TRBD2 TRBJ2-1 TRBV7-2 CASSHLRTSVNEQFF TGTGCCAGCAGCCACCTCCGGACTAGTGTCAATGAGCAGTTCTTC
- - TRBJ2-4 TRBV5-1 CASSLVASKENIQYF TGCGCCAGCAGCTTGGTAGCCAGCAAAGAAAACATTCAGTACTTC